This TCR beta chain was profiled in a study of CD4 T cells in relation to SARS-CoV-2 and coronaviruses. Study-level results: According to naive versus memory sequencing, detected responses are memory recall, not newly primed.

Sorted naive or memory CD4+ cells met CEF peptides for roughly nine days. TCRdb's table, derived via immunoSEQ multiplex PCR, lists solely in-frame clones and lacks some. The sample has 25,000 to 35,000 clones; more than 65% are singletons. This clone occurred a few times. Its target is not known. The CDR3 sequence is 13 residues long. In germline, CDR1 is MDHEN, CDR2 SYDVKM. V lost 6 bases, J lost 6 bases, and 14 bases lay in between. This chain links TRBV28 with TRBJ1-1; no firm D call. The source is an adult with COVID-19. Sequenced material: memory CD4+ T cells from PBMCs, cultured in vitro. CDR3 sequence: CASRLQEWAEAFF. The CDR3 nucleotides are TGTGCCAGCAGGTTGCAGGAGTGGGCTGAAGCTTTCTTT.